This TCR beta chain appears in the sequencing data of a study of cytomegalovirus exposure and HLA in healthy donors. About this clone: The target antigen is unknown.

The V end was cut by 2 bases, the J end by 2 bases, with 10 bases between. The CDR3 runs to 15 residues. Per germline, CDR1 MNHNY and CDR2 SVGAGI (reference sequence). PCR amplification relied on 60 Vbeta primers (plus 13 Jbeta primers). This table comes from immunoSEQ multiplex PCR, and its TCRdb copy is limited to in-frame clones, with some not included. The sample lists roughly 140,000 clones; approximately 68% were seen once. Notes on the study in general: In vitro experiments confirmed that three CMV-associated chains were specific for CMV antigens. The study flagged around 150 TCR beta chains as cytomegalovirus-associated. Later on, an analysis found that several of the most significant clusters appeared to be linked to common viral pathogens, which included parvovirus B19. Later analysis showed most CMV-associated TCR beta chains appearing HLA-restricted.

V and J are TRBV6-6 and TRBJ1-3, with no clear D. Sequencing used PBMCs. This clonotype was obtained from a man in his sixties in good health and CMV-seronegative. The CDR3, as DNA: TGTGCCAGCAGTTACGAGGGAGTCCCTGGAAACACCATATATTTT. This gives the protein CASSYEGVPGNTIYF.